Presented here are 9 T cell receptor beta chains from one specimen sequenced in a study of blood T cell repertoires in COVID-19. Profiled with immunoSEQ multiplex PCR; TCRdb holds only in-frame clones, not every one. Here the sample spans about half a million clones, about 88% being singletons. The sample consisted of PBMCs or T cells enriched from blood (not recorded which). All receptors derive from a woman aged 55 to 70 who had recovered from COVID-19.

This clone was observed a single time. The CDR3 reads CASSDRDRLAKNIQYF. The CDR3 DNA reads as TGTGCCAGCAGTGACCGGGACAGGCTAGCCAAAAACATTCAGTACTTC. This chain joins TRBV6-1 and TRBJ2-4; 8 bases agree with TRBD1. The CDR3 contains 16 residues. V was clipped by 3 bases and J by 0 bases; unmatched bases: 4. Germline lookup yields CDR1 MNHNS and CDR2 SASEGT.

The CDR3 reads CASSTGTGVTEAFF. The CDR3 DNA reads as TGTGCCAGCAGCACCGGGACAGGGGTCACTGAAGCTTTCTTT. The V call is TRBV7-6, the J call TRBJ1-1, with 10 bases aligning to TRBD1. The CDR3 covers 14 residues. Germline V gene data show CDR1 as SGHVS and CDR2 as FNYEAQ. Losses at the gene ends were 5 bases for V and 4 bases for J; bases not matched to a gene: 4.

The rearrangement uses TRBV5-1 and TRBJ1-1; tentative D call: TRBD1 (6 bases). The V end lost 0 bases, the J end lost 9 bases, and 18 bases lay between the germline ends. Per the germline V gene, CDR1 is SGHRS and CDR2 is YFSETQ. The CDR3 is made up of 15 amino acids. The CDR3 bases are TGCGCCAGCAGCTTGGCCGTGTTTGGGCAGGGGAAAGCTTTCTTT. Translation gives CASSLAVFGQGKAFF.

The V and J genes are TRBV10-3 and TRBJ1-1; 10 positions agree with TRBD1. Per germline, CDR1 ENHRY and CDR2 SYGVKD. CDR3 length equals 14 residues. The V segment lost 4 bases and the J segment 4 bases; nucleotides outside the gene matches: 3. CDR3 in amino acids: CAISGGQGSTEAFF. The CDR3 coding sequence is TGTGCCATCAGTGGGGGACAGGGGAGCACTGAAGCTTTCTTT.

The V gene is TRBV4-1, the J gene TRBJ2-1; D is unresolved. The V gene's germline CDR1 is MGHRA and CDR2 YSYEKL. This CDR3 region has 15 residues. V dropped 1 base and J dropped 6 bases, with 13 bases sitting between them. CDR3 amino acids: CASSQALATTNEQFF. The CDR3 region has the DNA TGCGCCAGCAGCCAAGCTTTGGCGACAACCAATGAGCAGTTCTTC.

The J gene is TRBJ2-1, the V gene TRBV5-6; 7 bases agree with TRBD2. J gave up 9 bases and V 3 bases, and 12 bases lay outside the gene matches. Germline loops: CDR1 SGHDT, CDR2 YYEEEE. The length of the CDR3 is 15 residues. Here the CDR3 reads CASSWGGARESEQFF. The CDR3 DNA reads as TGTGCCAGCAGCTGGGGAGGGGCGCGTGAAAGTGAGCAGTTCTTC.

This clone occurred once. This rearrangement joins TRBV28 to TRBJ2-7, with D unresolved. With 6 bases removed from V and 2 bases from J, the gap between germline ends came to 11 bases. Germline V gene data show CDR1 as MDHEN and CDR2 as SYDVKM. The CDR3 contains 13 residues. CDR3 coding DNA: TGTGCCAGCAGCCCTACTTTTACCTACGAGCAGTACTTC. As protein: CASSPTFTYEQYF.

The table lists this clone with a count of one. The rearrangement joins TRBV18 to TRBJ2-2; tentative D call: TRBD2 (6 bases). Per the germline V gene, CDR1 is KGHSH and CDR2 is LQKENI. Trimming cost V 0 bases and J 1 base, with 18 bases left between them. The CDR3 has 19 amino acids. For the CDR3, the DNA is TGTGCCAGCTCACCACCGGGGATTATGGCGGGGAAGAACACCGGGGAGCTGTTTTTT. This codes for CASSPPGIMAGKNTGELFF.

This chain links TRBV27 with TRBJ2-7; D is possibly TRBD2 (5 bases). CDR3 size: 17 residues. The V gene's germline CDR1 is MNHEY and CDR2 SMNVEV (reference sequence). V gave up 0 bases and J gave up 0 bases, with 15 bases separating them. CDR3 amino acids: CASSLSERVPSSYEQYF. For the CDR3, the DNA is TGTGCCAGCAGTTTATCGGAGAGGGTCCCAAGCTCCTACGAGCAGTACTTC.